The rows below give T cell receptor beta chains drawn from one sample of a study of PD-1 blockade in classical Hodgkin lymphoma. Profiled with immunoSEQ multiplex PCR; TCRdb holds only in-frame clones, not every one. The sample contains about 110,000 clones, 70% to 90% of which appear only once. The material was peripheral blood mononuclear cells (PBMCs), obtained before the second cycle of nivolumab. The receptors derive from a human donor with classical Hodgkin lymphoma. Both conserved end residues are part of each CDR3. D genes are given only for firm matches.

d_call	v_call	j_call	cdr3_aa	cdr3_nt
TRBD2	TRBV19	TRBJ2-1	CASSTSRASGRHNEQFF	TGTGCCAGTAGTACCTCTCGCGCTAGCGGGAGACACAATGAGCAGTTCTTC
NA	TRBV7-9	TRBJ2-5	CASSGGRETQYF	TGTGCCAGCAGCGGTGGGAGAGAGACCCAGTACTTC
TRBD1	TRBV6-5	TRBJ2-7	CASSRQGTTYEQYF	TGTGCCAGCAGCCGACAGGGGACGACCTACGAGCAGTACTTC
TRBD2	TRBV6-5	TRBJ2-1	CASNRLAGGYNEQFF	TGTGCCAGCAACCGACTAGCGGGAGGATACAATGAGCAGTTCTTC
TRBD1	TRBV11-2	TRBJ1-5	CASSPTGNRQPQHF	TGTGCCAGCAGCCCGACAGGGAATCGTCAGCCCCAGCATTTT
NA	TRBV7-2	TRBJ1-1	CASSLVTGWNTEAFF	TGTGCCAGCAGCTTAGTTACGGGTTGGAACACTGAAGCTTTCTTT
TRBD1	TRBV19	TRBJ1-5	CASSIDQGDQPQHF	TGTGCCAGTAGTATAGATCAGGGGGATCAGCCCCAGCATTTT
NA	TRBV30	TRBJ1-1	CAWKRENTEAFF	TGTGCCTGGAAACGGGAGAACACTGAAGCTTTCTTT
TRBD2	TRBV19	TRBJ2-2	CASTLGRLAGAGELFF	TGTGCCAGTACCCTAGGGCGACTAGCGGGAGCCGGGGAGCTGTTTTTT
NA	TRBV5-6	TRBJ2-1	CASSSPQDEQFF	TGTGCCAGCAGCTCGCCCCAAGATGAGCAGTTCTTC
NA	TRBV11-2	TRBJ1-2	CASSSDSYYGYTF	TGTGCCAGCAGCTCTGACAGCTACTATGGCTACACCTTC
TRBD2	TRBV7-2	TRBJ2-7	CASSPTSGSYEQYF	TGTGCCAGCAGCCCGACTAGCGGATCATACGAGCAGTACTTC
NA	TRBV30	TRBJ1-1	CAWSPPSSYNEAFF	TGTGCCTGGAGTCCCCCTTCGAGTTACAATGAAGCTTTCTTT
NA	TRBV19	TRBJ1-5	CASSIPGPTTQHF	TGTGCCAGTAGTATCCCTGGACCAACGACCCAGCATTTT
NA	TRBV7-2	TRBJ1-4	CASSSPEGATNEKLFF	TGTGCCAGCAGCTCCCCTGAGGGGGCAACTAATGAAAAACTGTTTTTT
NA	TRBV15	TRBJ1-2	CATSRDRVWGYGYTF	TGTGCCACCAGCAGAGATCGGGTGTGGGGCTATGGCTACACTTTC